The rows below give T cell receptor beta chains drawn from one sample of a study of response to subunit inactivated influenza vaccine. Each CDR3 protein is one row after TCRdb ran MiXCR on the RT-PCR reads. Among 450,000 to 600,000 distinct CDR3 sequences listed, about 7.6% were seen once. This sample comprised PBMCs from blood, obtained roughly 24 months after vaccination. The receptors were sampled from a man aged 50 to 69 who received an inactivated influenza vaccine. Both conserved end residues are part of each CDR3. A D gene is named only where the DNA matches it firmly. Rows give clone size only sometimes, using once, few, many, or a class for an expanded clone.

D	V	J	size	DNA	CDR3
TRBD1	TRBV18	TRBJ2-7	NA	TGTGCCAGCTCACCCCAACAGGACAGGGCTTTCTACGAGCAGTACTTC	CASSPQQDRAFYEQYF
TRBD2	TRBV20-1	TRBJ2-1	NA	TGCAGTGCTAGAGATGGGGCGGGAGGTGGAAATGAGCAGTTCTTC	CSARDGAGGGNEQFF
TRBD2	TRBV12-3/TRBV12-4	TRBJ2-2	few	TGTACCAGCAGTTTACTGAGACTAGCGGGGGGCACCGGGGAGCTGTTTTTT	CTSSLLRLAGGTGELFF
NA	TRBV10-3	TRBJ1-1	few	TGTGCCATCAGCCCAATAACAAGGAACACTGAAGCTTTCTTT	CAISPITRNTEAFF
NA	TRBV7-2	TRBJ2-1	few	TGTGCCAGCAGCTTAGATGGCAGGGGCGGACTTGGTGAGCAGTTCTTC	CASSLDGRGGLGEQFF
NA	TRBV20-1	TRBJ1-1	NA	TGCAGTGCTTCGAAACAGGGTCCTGAAGCTTTCTTT	CSASKQGPEAFF
TRBD1	TRBV28	TRBJ2-3	NA	TGTGCCAGCAGCTTTGCAGGGGGAACTAGCACAGATACGCAGTATTTT	CASSFAGGTSTDTQYF
NA	TRBV5-1	TRBJ2-7	few	TGCGCCAGCACCAAAGGGGACATCGCCTACGAGCAGTACTTC	CASTKGDIAYEQYF
NA	TRBV11-2	TRBJ2-1	few	TGTGCCAGCAGCAGAGGGACGGATCCCTACAATGAGCAGTTCTTC	CASSRGTDPYNEQFF
TRBD2	TRBV7-9	TRBJ2-3	many	TGTGCTAGCAGCCTTAGCGGGGGGAGCACAGATACGCAGTATTTT	CASSLSGGSTDTQYF
TRBD2	TRBV25-1	TRBJ2-1	NA	TGTGCCAGCACGGCGGGGGGCAGGAATGAGCAGTTCTTC	CASTAGGRNEQFF
NA	TRBV24-1	TRBJ2-1	NA	TGTGCCACCACAGGGTCTGGCTACAATGAGCAGTTCTTC	CATTGSGYNEQFF
NA	TRBV6-5	TRBJ2-1	NA	TGTGCCAGCAGTTACGGTGGGGGGCTCTCCTACAATGAGCAGTTCTTC	CASSYGGGLSYNEQFF
NA	TRBV12-3/TRBV12-4	TRBJ1-1	many	TGTGCCAGCAGTTTGGGCGGCGTCATGAACACTGAAGCTTTCTTT	CASSLGGVMNTEAFF
NA	TRBV20-1	TRBJ2-7	NA	TGCAGTGCTAGACCGGGCGGGACTCCTACCGAGCAGTACTTC	CSARPGGTPTEQYF
TRBD1	TRBV3-1	TRBJ2-1	NA	TGTGCCAGCAGCTTTATCTCCGGGACAGGGGGCAATGAGCAGTTCTTC	CASSFISGTGGNEQFF
NA	TRBV6-5	TRBJ2-3	NA	TGTGCCAGCAGTTACGGTAGTGGGGGTTACACAGATACGCAGTATTTT	CASSYGSGGYTDTQYF
TRBD2	TRBV12-3/TRBV12-4	TRBJ2-3	many	TGTGCCAGCAGCAGGACTAGCGGGGGACTCACAGATACGCAGTATTTT	CASSRTSGGLTDTQYF
NA	TRBV10-3	TRBJ2-7	NA	TGTGCCATCAGTGAGTCCGGGGCGAAGTGGCACTTC	CAISESGAKWHF
TRBD2	TRBV14	TRBJ2-1	NA	TGTGCCAGCAGCCCCCCGGGACTAGCGGGAGTTGGGCAGTTCTTC	CASSPPGLAGVGQFF
TRBD2	TRBV20-1	TRBJ2-1	NA	TGCAGTGCTAGGATGACTGGAATTGTAAGCCAGCGGGAGTACAATGAGCAGTTCTTC	CSARMTGIVSQREYNEQFF
NA	TRBV11-2	TRBJ1-1	few	TGTGCCAGCAGCTTAGCCTGGGGGGGTGAAGCTTTCTTT	CASSLAWGGEAFF
TRBD1	TRBV5-1	TRBJ1-6	many	TGCGCCAGCAGCGAGGGGGCTGGTAATTCACCCCTCCACTTT	CASSEGAGNSPLHF
NA	TRBV27	TRBJ1-6	few	TGTGCCAGCAGTTTGATCGGATGGCAGGATAATTCACCCCTCCACTTT	CASSLIGWQDNSPLHF
NA	TRBV5-5	TRBJ2-7	NA	TGTGCCAGCAGCTTGGAAGGGGGGCGCGAGCAGTACTTC	CASSLEGGREQYF
TRBD2	TRBV10-3	TRBJ2-1	NA	TGTGCCATCATGGGAGAGCGGGAGTACAATGAGCAGTTCTTC	CAIMGEREYNEQFF
TRBD2	TRBV20-1	TRBJ2-3	NA	TGCAGTGCTAGTCCCACGAGTAGCGGGAGTGTCGCGACGCAGTATTTT	CSASPTSSGSVATQYF
NA	TRBV20-1	TRBJ1-5	many	TGCAGTGCGCAGAGACGATACCAGCCCCAGCATTTT	CSAQRRYQPQHF
NA	TRBV11-2	TRBJ1-6	few	TGTGCCAGCAGCTCCGTGCGGGGGTACTCACCCCTCCACTTT	CASSSVRGYSPLHF
NA	TRBV20-1	TRBJ2-1	NA	TGCAGTGCTAGACCCGGACGGCACAATGAGCAGTTCTTC	CSARPGRHNEQFF
TRBD1	TRBV5-1	TRBJ2-1	many	TGCGCCAGCAGCACCCCGACAGGGGGCCTCTACAATGAGCAGTTCTTC	CASSTPTGGLYNEQFF
NA	TRBV7-2	TRBJ1-2	few	TGTGCCACGTCGGTCCTATCTGACTATGGCTACACCTTC	CATSVLSDYGYTF
NA	TRBV11-2	TRBJ2-2	many	TGTGCCAGCAGCTTTGATTTAGGGGGAACCGGGGAGCTGTTTTTT	CASSFDLGGTGELFF
TRBD1	TRBV30	TRBJ2-7	NA	TGTGCCTGGTTAAGAATAGGGGACAGGGACTACGAGCAGTACTTC	CAWLRIGDRDYEQYF
TRBD2	TRBV19	TRBJ2-1	NA	TGTGCCGTAGGGACTAGCGGGAGGAATGAGCAGTTCTTC	CAVGTSGRNEQFF
NA	TRBV27	TRBJ1-1	few	TGTGCCAGCAGACCAACAGGGCGCGGGACTGAAGCTTTCTTT	CASRPTGRGTEAFF
NA	TRBV2	TRBJ2-2	few	TGTGCCAGCAGTGTTCCGGGACGGAACACCGGGGAGCTGTTTTTT	CASSVPGRNTGELFF
NA	TRBV11-2	TRBJ2-2	few	TGTGCCAGCAGCTACGCTCTCCGCAAGGGCGGGGAGCTGTTTTTT	CASSYALRKGGELFF
TRBD1	TRBV6-1	TRBJ2-7	many	TGTGCCAGCAAGGACAGGGGGCGCGGCGAGCAGTACTTC	CASKDRGRGEQYF
TRBD1	TRBV7-9	TRBJ2-1	many	TGTGCCAGCAGCTCCCCCACGACAGGGGACTACAATGAGCAGTTCTTC	CASSSPTTGDYNEQFF
NA	TRBV7-2	TRBJ2-3	NA	TGTGCCAGCAGCTACGCTAGCAGACCCGGGGATACGCAGTATTTT	CASSYASRPGDTQYF
NA	TRBV19	TRBJ1-5	few	TGTGCCAGCACAGGCAGCAATCAGCCCCAGCATTTT	CASTGSNQPQHF
NA	TRBV5-1	TRBJ2-1	many	TGCGCCAGCCAACTTCTGACCTCCTACAATGAGCAGTTCTTC	CASQLLTSYNEQFF
TRBD1	TRBV5-1	TRBJ2-3	many	TGCGCCAGCAGACCTACAGGGGGTTCCCCCACAGATACGCAGTATTTT	CASRPTGGSPTDTQYF
NA	TRBV20-1	TRBJ2-7	NA	TGCAGTGCTAGACTCAGAAGCGTCTACGAGCAGTACTTC	CSARLRSVYEQYF
NA	TRBV2	TRBJ2-4	NA	TGTGCCAGCAGTGAACATTATCCAGCCAAAAACATTCAGTACTTC	CASSEHYPAKNIQYF
NA	TRBV7-9	TRBJ2-1	few	TGTGCCAGCAGCTGGGACTTATTCAATGAGCAGTTCTTC	CASSWDLFNEQFF
NA	TRBV5-1	TRBJ2-7	few	TGCGCCAGCAGCTTGGCGGTCGGGGCCTCCTACGAGCAGTACTTC	CASSLAVGASYEQYF
NA	TRBV5-1	TRBJ1-1	NA	TGCGCCAGCAGTCACGGACGGTTGAACACTGAAGCTTTCTTT	CASSHGRLNTEAFF
TRBD2	TRBV28	TRBJ2-1	NA	TGTGCCAGCAGTCCAGGTCTCGGGACTAGGAACAATGAGCAGTTCTTC	CASSPGLGTRNNEQFF
NA	TRBV29-1	TRBJ2-7	many	TGCAGCGTGTCTGTGGACGGACTCTCGGGGTACTTC	CSVSVDGLSGYF
NA	TRBV5-1	TRBJ1-4	NA	TGCGCCAGCAGCTGGGGGAACTTCGCGACTAATGAAAAACTGTTTTTT	CASSWGNFATNEKLFF
NA	TRBV29-1	TRBJ2-5	few	TGCAGCGTTGGGCTGGTAATCCAAGAGACCCAGTACTTC	CSVGLVIQETQYF
TRBD1	TRBV6-1	TRBJ1-2	few	TGTGCCAGCAGTAATTCAGGGGGCGCTTACTATGGCTACACCTTC	CASSNSGGAYYGYTF
TRBD1	TRBV6-1	TRBJ2-7	few	TGTGCCAGCAGGGGACAGGGCTCGGCCTACGAGCAGTACTTC	CASRGQGSAYEQYF
TRBD1	TRBV28	TRBJ1-3	few	TGTGCCAGCAGTCCCACCGACAGGGGAAGGGACACCATATATTTT	CASSPTDRGRDTIYF
NA	TRBV5-6	TRBJ1-4	many	TGTGCCAGCAGCACCACAGGGCTGGATGAAAAACTGTTTTTT	CASSTTGLDEKLFF
NA	TRBV28	TRBJ1-6	few	TGTGCCAGCAGTTTAAGCCCGGAACAGAAATTACTTAGCTGGTCCTATAATTCACCCCTCCACTTT	CASSLSPEQKLLSWSYNSPLHF
TRBD1	TRBV7-2	TRBJ1-2	few	TGTGCCAGCAGCTTTGACAGGGGATTCTATGGCTACACCTTC	CASSFDRGFYGYTF